The T cell receptor (beta chain) under discussion was sequenced for a study of CD8 T cells in Susac syndrome. Reverse transcription of about 0.45 to 1 ug RNA was performed with random hexamers. TCRdb fed the immunoSEQ multiplex PCR reads into MiXCR, producing one record per CDR3 protein. Of 200,000 to 300,000 distinct CDR3 sequences listed, 90% to 97% are singletons. Sequenced input: CD4+ T cells from PBMCs. The source is a human donor with Susac syndrome.

CDR3 nucleotides: TGCAGTGCGGGTTCAGGAAACACCATATATTTT. Translating gives CSAGSGNTIYF. The rearrangement links TRBV20-1 to TRBJ1-3; D is unclear. Trimming took off 6 bases at V and 4 bases at J, with 7 bases between the two ends. From germline, CDR1 is DFQATT and CDR2 SNEGSKA (reference sequence). The CDR3 has 11 amino acids.